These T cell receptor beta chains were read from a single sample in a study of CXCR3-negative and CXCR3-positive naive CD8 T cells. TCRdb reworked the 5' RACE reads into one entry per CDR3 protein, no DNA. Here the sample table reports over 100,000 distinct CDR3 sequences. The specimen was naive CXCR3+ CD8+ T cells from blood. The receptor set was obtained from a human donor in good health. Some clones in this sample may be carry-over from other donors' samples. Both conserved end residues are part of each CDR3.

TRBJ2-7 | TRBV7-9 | CASSTDRYEQYF
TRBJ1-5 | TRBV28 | CASTNGGGNQPQHF
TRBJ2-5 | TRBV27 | CASSGTGETQYF
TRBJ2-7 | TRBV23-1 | CASSQSVTGKYEQYF
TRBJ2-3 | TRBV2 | CASSDLSTDTQYF
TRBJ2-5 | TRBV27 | CASSLGTGPYWTQYF
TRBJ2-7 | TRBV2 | CASSGDTYEQYF
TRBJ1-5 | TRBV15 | CATSIRAYSNQPQHF
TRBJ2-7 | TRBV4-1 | CASSQDRDRESYEQYF
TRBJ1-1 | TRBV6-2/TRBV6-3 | CASSYSFNGGAEAFF
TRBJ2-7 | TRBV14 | CASSRATGTGVYEQYF
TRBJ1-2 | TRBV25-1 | CASSFQQGGYTF
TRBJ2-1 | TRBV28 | CASSLSGGGYEQFF
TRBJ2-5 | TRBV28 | CASSLPNNGIQETQYF
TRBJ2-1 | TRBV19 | CASSAFGSSYNEQFF
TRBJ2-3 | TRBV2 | CASSEGAGSTDTQYF